Sequencing of this T cell receptor (beta chain) was carried out in a study of T cell changes during pregnancy in multiple sclerosis. This clone was counted ten times or more. The same CDR3 arises from other DNA sequences in this sample as well. This CDR3 region has 14 residues. CDR1 is MRHNA, CDR2 SNTAGT, per germline. After removal of 4 bases from V and 1 base from J, the junction contained 0 bases not matched to a gene. TCRdb keeps only in-frame clones here, not all; method: immunoSEQ multiplex PCR. Of 45,000 to 70,000 clones in the sample, 80% to 95% were seen once. This specimen consisted of peripheral blood, obtained in the third trimester of pregnancy. The gene calls are TRBV6-4 and TRBJ2-3, with 9 nucleotides matching TRBD2. The clonotype comes from a female donor in good health, enrolled as a control in a pregnancy study. CDR3 in DNA: TGTGCCAGCAGTGGGACTAGCGGCACAGATACGCAGTATTTT. It specifies CASSGTSGTDTQYF.